These T cell receptor beta chains were read from a single sample in a study of metastatic and nonmetastatic thyroid tumors. TCRdb reanalyzed the PCR reads with MiXCR. The data contain approximately 35,000 clones, about 18% of them singletons. Specimen: blood. Every receptor here comes from a male donor with papillary thyroid cancer or a benign thyroid nodule (not recorded which). Some clones in this sample may be carry-over from other donors' samples. Both conserved end residues are part of each CDR3. Only some rows state a clone size, as once, few, many or a class for expanded clones.

size	length	V	J	CDR3
many	14	TRBV7-6	TRBJ2-1	CASSLGQGYNEQFF
many	17	TRBV28	TRBJ2-5	CASSTYRGGGVQETQYF
many	12	TRBV12-3/TRBV12-4	TRBJ2-7	CASARQIYEQYF
few	15	TRBV6-4	TRBJ2-3	CASSAAVSYTDTQYF
many	14	TRBV20-1	TRBJ2-3	CSALGLAATDTQYF
.	13	TRBV7-3	TRBJ2-1	CASSPGSRDEQFF
.	17	TRBV18	TRBJ2-2	CASSPSAVAGSTGELFF
few	15	TRBV5-4	TRBJ2-7	CASSVGQPSPYEQYF
.	18	TRBV19	TRBJ2-1	CSSSTPPGRAGVPNEQFF
medium-sized	15	TRBV28	TRBJ1-2	CASSAAGGADYGYTF
.	19	TRBV28	TRBJ1-1	CASSLLFGPGAQRNTEAFF
many	15	TRBV20-1	TRBJ1-1	CSARDSGRKNTEAFF
few	14	TRBV6-1	TRBJ2-7	CASRPGAITYEQYF
few	13	TRBV2	TRBJ2-7	CASIEWRAYEQYF
few	14	TRBV3-1	TRBJ1-1	CASSRQGGGTEAFF
many	16	TRBV11-2	TRBJ2-2	CASGFRGGGPGGELFF
.	15	TRBV6-1	TRBJ2-1	CASSPGLAGGYEQFF
.	15	TRBV6-1	TRBJ2-7	CASSIGPGQGIEQYF
medium-sized	15	TRBV28	TRBJ2-7	CASSTSEGGSYEQYF
many	12	TRBV4-1	TRBJ1-6	CASSQVSSPLHF
medium-sized	13	TRBV11-2	TRBJ2-6	CASSFYGANVLTF
.	14	TRBV9	TRBJ2-3	CAISVDPGSDTQYF
.	16	TRBV2	TRBJ2-2	CASRRPGQGKTGELFF
few	14	TRBV6-2/TRBV6-3	TRBJ1-2	CASSYRTGGYGYTF
many	12	TRBV12-3/TRBV12-4	TRBJ1-5	CASSEDNQPQHF
.	14	TRBV5-5	TRBJ2-2	CASSFGGAPGELFF
many	15	TRBV7-8	TRBJ2-1	CASSPGRPSYNEQFF
few	14	TRBV5-1	TRBJ2-2	CASSLEAHTGELFF
.	20	TRBV20-1	TRBJ2-2	CSARPVLLAGGKLNTGELFF
many	13	TRBV19	TRBJ2-1	CASSPGPPLDPFF
few	13	TRBV28	TRBJ2-7	CASSRGGRHEQYF
many	15	TRBV27	TRBJ1-5	CASRLGAVANQPQHF
few	13	TRBV19	TRBJ2-3	CATSRGLADTQYF
many	12	TRBV5-5	TRBJ1-1	CASSLSQTEAFF
.	15	TRBV11-2	TRBJ1-3	CASSLDSPSVNTIYF
.	16	TRBV5-1	TRBJ2-7	CASSDNNGTGNYEQYF
medium-sized	15	TRBV6-5	TRBJ1-2	CASSYSINQNYGYTF
many	16	TRBV19	TRBJ2-1	CASSTTGQGSYNEQFF
many	15	TRBV7-9	TRBJ2-1	CASSLAGGLLGEQFF
once	13	TRBV4-1	TRBJ1-2	CASNGGEGYGYTF
few	14	TRBV27	TRBJ2-7	CASSLRYGSYEQYF
many	18	TRBV18	TRBJ1-4	CASSRSGTAASTNEKLFF
many	15	TRBV2	TRBJ1-2	CASSPSPTGAGGYTF
.	13	TRBV30	TRBJ2-5	CAWKAGAVETQYF
many	13	TRBV30	TRBJ2-7	CACAGTGDYEQYF
many	12	TRBV6-1	TRBJ1-1	CASSTGSLEAFF
.	13	TRBV27	TRBJ2-7	CASYTAREGEQYF
medium-sized	18	TRBV6-2/TRBV6-3	TRBJ1-2	CASSYSSAGGRNFYGYTF
few	16	TRBV12-3/TRBV12-4	TRBJ1-5	CASVGGVIGSNQPQHF
many	16	TRBV4-3	TRBJ1-4	CASSQDWGPGGEKLFF
many	14	TRBV7-9	TRBJ2-6	CASTVQGGANVLTF
.	15	TRBV30	TRBJ1-5	CAWSGGKQGREPQHF
many	15	TRBV30	TRBJ2-2	CAWSVRDGYTGELFF
many	12	TRBV30	TRBJ1-2	CAWSENAYGYTF
many	16	TRBV6-5	TRBJ1-1	CASSYRGQGLNTEAFF
.	19	TRBV13	TRBJ2-2	CASSPKDGGLGTGTGELFF